What follows is one T cell receptor (beta chain) and its context. This sample was included in a study of T cells in Graves' hyperthyroidism and ophthalmopathy. TCR beta CDR3 regions were amplified from RNA transcripts. With the HTBI primer set, the TCR CDR3 went through a first round of RT-PCR. Using its own MiXCR run on the multiplex PCR reads, TCRdb lists one record per CDR3 protein. The profile shows 300,000 to 450,000 distinct CDR3 sequences, approximately 18% of them singletons. Source material: blood. The TCR originated in a woman under 40 with Graves' hyperthyroidism that later progressed to Graves' ophthalmopathy.

The CDR3 region is CASRSTGEWHGYTF. CDR3 DNA sequence: TGTGCCAGCAGATCCACAGGGGAATGGCATGGCTACACCTTC. The chain has TRBV6-1 and TRBJ1-2; 7 bases match TRBD1. The germline gives CDR1 MNHNS, CDR2 SASEGT. Unmatched junction bases numbered 10, after V lost 6 bases and J lost 6 bases. This CDR3 comprises 14 residues.